This T cell receptor (beta chain) was recorded in a study of T cell repertoires in cytomegalovirus infection. TCRdb recomputed calls from the reads with MiXCR, one row per CDR3 protein. Of under 500,000 distinct CDR3 sequences listed, approximately 46% are singletons. The CDR3 sequence is 15 residues long. J lost 3 bases, V lost 8 bases, and 12 bases had no gene match. This clonotype was observed once. The antigen is not known. J is TRBJ2-5 and V is TRBV5-3; TRBD2 matches at 8 bases. TRBV5-3 is an ORF for which the function is uncertain. The source of this sequence is a human donor in good health (CMV status not recorded). Some clones in this sample may be carry-over from other donors' samples. The sample in question was cultured PBMCs, obtained from culture after CMV antigen stimulation. The CDR3 sequence is CASSAGRGLEETQYF. The CDR3 DNA reads TGTGCCAGCAGCGCTGGACGGGGACTAGAAGAGACCCAGTACTTC.